This TCR beta chain was profiled in a study of CD8+CD57+ T cells in acquired aplastic anemia. About the research overall: Sorted CD4+ and CD8+ cells yielded DNA averaging around 3.2 ug. Healthy CD8+ samples averaged about 11 million reads. Study-wide results and limits: About 29 CD8+ CDR3 sequences occurred in both the patients and the controls.

Template material for TCR beta VDJ and CDR3 profiling consisted of genomic DNA. TCRdb re-analysed the reads in MiXCR, keeping a single row per CDR3 protein. The sample contains hundreds of thousands of distinct CDR3 sequences, around 72% of which appear only once. CDR3 length: 17 amino acids. J was trimmed by 9 bases and V by 4 bases; bases with no gene match: 19. Germline V gene data show CDR1 as SGHTA and CDR2 as FQGNSA. About this clonotype: The antigen remains undetermined.

This chain uses TRBV7-2 with TRBJ2-5; TRBD2 agrees at 8 bases. The sample comprised sorted CD4+, CD8+, or CD8+CD57+ T cells (not recorded which) from PBMCs. The source of this sequence is a human donor in good health, serving as a control. Here the CDR3 DNA reads TGTGCCAGCAGCTGGTCGGGGGGGGACGGGCACTTTTGGGCCCAGTACTTC. It yields the protein CASSWSGGDGHFWAQYF.